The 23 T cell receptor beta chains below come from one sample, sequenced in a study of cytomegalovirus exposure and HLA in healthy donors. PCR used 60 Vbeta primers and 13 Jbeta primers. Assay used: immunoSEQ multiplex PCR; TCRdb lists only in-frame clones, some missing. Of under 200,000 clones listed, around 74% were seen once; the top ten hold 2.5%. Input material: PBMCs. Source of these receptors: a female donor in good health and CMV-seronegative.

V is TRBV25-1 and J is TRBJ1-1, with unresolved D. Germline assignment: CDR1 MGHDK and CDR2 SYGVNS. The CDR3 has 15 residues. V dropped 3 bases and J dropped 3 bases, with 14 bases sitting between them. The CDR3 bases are TGTGCCAGCAGTGATCCGGCTAACGGGGACACTGAAGCTTTCTTT. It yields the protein CASSDPANGDTEAFF. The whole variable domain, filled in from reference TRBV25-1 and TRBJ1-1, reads EADIYQTPRYLVIGTGKKITLECSQTMGHDKMYWYQQDPGMELHLIHYSYGVNSTEKGDLSSESTVSRIRTEHFPLTLESARPSHTSQYLCASSDPANGDTEAFFGQGTRLTVV.

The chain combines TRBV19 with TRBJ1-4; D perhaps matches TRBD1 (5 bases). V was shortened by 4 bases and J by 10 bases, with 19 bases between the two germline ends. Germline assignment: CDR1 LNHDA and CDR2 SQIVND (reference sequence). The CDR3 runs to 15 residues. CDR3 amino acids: CASSTPGTGGGKLFF. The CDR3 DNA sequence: TGTGCCAGTAGTACCCCAGGGACGGGAGGCGGAAAACTGTTTTTT.

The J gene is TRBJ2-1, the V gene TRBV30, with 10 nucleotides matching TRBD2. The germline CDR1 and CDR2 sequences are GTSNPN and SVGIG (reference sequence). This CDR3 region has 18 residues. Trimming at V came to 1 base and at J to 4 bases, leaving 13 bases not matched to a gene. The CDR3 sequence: CAWSAVASGGSSYNEQFF. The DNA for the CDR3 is TGTGCCTGGAGTGCGGTGGCTAGCGGGGGCTCGAGTTACAATGAGCAGTTCTTC.

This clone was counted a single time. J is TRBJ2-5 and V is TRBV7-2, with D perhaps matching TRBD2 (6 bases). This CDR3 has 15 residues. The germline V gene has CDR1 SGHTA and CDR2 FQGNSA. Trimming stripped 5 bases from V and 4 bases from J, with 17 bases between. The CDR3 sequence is CASSARTRRGETQYF. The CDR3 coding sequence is TGTGCCAGCAGCGCCCGGACCCGGAGGGGAGAGACCCAGTACTTC.

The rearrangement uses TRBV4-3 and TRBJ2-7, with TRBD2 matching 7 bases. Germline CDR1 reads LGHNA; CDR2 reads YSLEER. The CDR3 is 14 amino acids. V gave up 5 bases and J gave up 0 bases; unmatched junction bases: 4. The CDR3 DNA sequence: TGCGCCAGCAGCGTCGGGAGGAGCTCCTACGAGCAGTACTTC. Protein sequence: CASSVGRSSYEQYF.

The CDR3 DNA sequence: TGTGCCTGGAGTGTACTAGAGGGTGTAGGCTACACCTTC. It encodes CAWSVLEGVGYTF. J is TRBJ1-2 and V is TRBV30, with no clear D. The length of the CDR3 is 13 residues. Germline V gene data show CDR1 as GTSNPN and CDR2 as SVGIG (reference sequence). Trimming left V 0 bases short and J 8 bases short, with 13 bases between.

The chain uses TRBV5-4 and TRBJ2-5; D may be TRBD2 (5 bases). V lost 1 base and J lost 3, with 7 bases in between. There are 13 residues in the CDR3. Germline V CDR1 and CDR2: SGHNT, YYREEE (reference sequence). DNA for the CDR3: TGTGCCAGCAGCTTGCCGACTAAAGAGACCCAGTACTTC. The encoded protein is CASSLPTKETQYF.

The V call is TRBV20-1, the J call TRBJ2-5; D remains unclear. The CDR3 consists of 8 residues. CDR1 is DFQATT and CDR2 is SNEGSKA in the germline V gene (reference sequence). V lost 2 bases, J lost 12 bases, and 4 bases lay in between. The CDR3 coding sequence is TGCAGTGCTAGAACGGAGTACTTC. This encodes CSARTEYF.

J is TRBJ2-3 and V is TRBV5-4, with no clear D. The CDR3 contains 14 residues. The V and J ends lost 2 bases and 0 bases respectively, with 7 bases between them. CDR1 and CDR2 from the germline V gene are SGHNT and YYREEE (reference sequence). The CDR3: CASSFGISTDTQYF. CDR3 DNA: TGTGCCAGCAGCTTTGGCATCAGCACAGATACGCAGTATTTT.

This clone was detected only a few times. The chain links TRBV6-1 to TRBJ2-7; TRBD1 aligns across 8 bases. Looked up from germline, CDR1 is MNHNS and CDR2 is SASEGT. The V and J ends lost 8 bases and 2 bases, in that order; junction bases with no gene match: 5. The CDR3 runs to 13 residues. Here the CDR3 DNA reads TGTGCCAGCGACAGGGGCGAGGCCTACGAGCAGTACTTC. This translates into CASDRGEAYEQYF.

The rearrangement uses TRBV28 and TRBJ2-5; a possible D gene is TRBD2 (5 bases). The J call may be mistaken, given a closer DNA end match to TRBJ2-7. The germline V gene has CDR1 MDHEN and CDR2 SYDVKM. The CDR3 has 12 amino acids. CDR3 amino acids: CASSFGGLEQYF. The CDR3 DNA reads TGTGCCAGCAGTTTCGGAGGTCTCGAGCAGTACTTC.

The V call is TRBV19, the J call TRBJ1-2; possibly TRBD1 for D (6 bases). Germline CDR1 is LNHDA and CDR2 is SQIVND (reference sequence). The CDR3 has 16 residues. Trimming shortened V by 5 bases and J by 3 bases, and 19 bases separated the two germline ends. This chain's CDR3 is CASSFPRGPHYYGYTF. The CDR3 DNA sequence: TGTGCCAGTAGTTTTCCCAGGGGTCCCCACTACTATGGCTACACCTTC.

The CDR3 bases are TGTGCCAGCATCAAAGACTCCTTCTTCGGAAAACTGTTTTTT. This codes for CASIKDSFFGKLFF. The rearrangement joins TRBV5-8 to TRBJ1-4, with D unclear. CDR1 and CDR2 from the germline V gene are SGHTS and YDEGEE. V was shortened by 6 bases and J by 10 bases, with 19 bases between the two germline ends. The CDR3 contains 14 residues.

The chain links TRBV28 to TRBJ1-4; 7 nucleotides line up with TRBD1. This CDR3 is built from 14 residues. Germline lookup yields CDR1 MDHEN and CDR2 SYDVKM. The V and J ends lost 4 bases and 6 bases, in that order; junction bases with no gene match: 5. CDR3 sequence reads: CASSSPGTDEKLFF. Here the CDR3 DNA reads TGTGCCAGCAGTTCCCCCGGGACAGATGAAAAACTGTTTTTT.

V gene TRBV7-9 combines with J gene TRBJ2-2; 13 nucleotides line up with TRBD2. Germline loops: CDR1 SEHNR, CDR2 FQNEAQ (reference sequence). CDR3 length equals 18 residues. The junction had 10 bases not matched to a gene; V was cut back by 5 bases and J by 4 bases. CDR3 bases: TGTGCCAGCAGCCCGCGGGTGACTAGCGGGAGGTTCACCGGGGAGCTGTTTTTT. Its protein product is CASSPRVTSGRFTGELFF.

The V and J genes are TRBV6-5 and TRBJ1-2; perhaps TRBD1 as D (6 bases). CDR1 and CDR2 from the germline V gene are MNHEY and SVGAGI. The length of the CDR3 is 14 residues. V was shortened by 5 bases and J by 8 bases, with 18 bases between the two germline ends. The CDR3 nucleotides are TGTGCCAGCAGTCCCCCGGGACAAGAGACCGGCTACACCTTC. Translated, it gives CASSPPGQETGYTF.

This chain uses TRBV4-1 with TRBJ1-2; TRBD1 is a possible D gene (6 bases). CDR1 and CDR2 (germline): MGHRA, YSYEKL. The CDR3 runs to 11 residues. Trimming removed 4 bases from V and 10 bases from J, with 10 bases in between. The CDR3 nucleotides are TGCGCCAGCAGCCGCAACAGGGTCTACACCTTC. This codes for CASSRNRVYTF.

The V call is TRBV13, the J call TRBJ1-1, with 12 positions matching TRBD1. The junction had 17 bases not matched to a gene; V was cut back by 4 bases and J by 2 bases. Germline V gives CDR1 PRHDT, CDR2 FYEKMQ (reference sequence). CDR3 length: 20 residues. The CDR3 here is CASSSDRDRGLEESNTEAFF. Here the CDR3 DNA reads TGTGCCAGCAGCTCCGACCGGGACAGGGGGCTTGAGGAGTCAAACACTGAAGCTTTCTTT.

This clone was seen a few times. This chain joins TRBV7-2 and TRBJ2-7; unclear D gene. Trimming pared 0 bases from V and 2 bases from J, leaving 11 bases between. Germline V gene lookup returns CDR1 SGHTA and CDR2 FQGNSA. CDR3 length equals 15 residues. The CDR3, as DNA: TGTGCCAGCAGCTTAGCGCACTCCAGGACCTACGAGCAGTACTTC. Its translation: CASSLAHSRTYEQYF. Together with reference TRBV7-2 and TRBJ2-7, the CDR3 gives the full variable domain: GAGVSQSPSNKVTEKGKDVELRCDPISGHTALYWYRQSLGQGLEFLIYFQGNSAPDKSGLPSDRFSAERTGGSVSTLTIQRTQQEDSAVYLCASSLAHSRTYEQYFGPGTRLTVT.

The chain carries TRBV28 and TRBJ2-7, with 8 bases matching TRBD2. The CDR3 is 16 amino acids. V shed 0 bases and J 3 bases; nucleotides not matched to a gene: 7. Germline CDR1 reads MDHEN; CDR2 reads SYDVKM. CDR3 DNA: TGTGCCAGCAGTTTATGGATGGAGCGGGAGCTCTACGAGCAGTACTTC. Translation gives CASSLWMERELYEQYF.

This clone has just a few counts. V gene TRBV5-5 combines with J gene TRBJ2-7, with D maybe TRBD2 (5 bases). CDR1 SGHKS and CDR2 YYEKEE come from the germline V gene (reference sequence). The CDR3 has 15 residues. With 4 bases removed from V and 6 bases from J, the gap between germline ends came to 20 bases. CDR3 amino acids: CASSPFFPSRGEQYF. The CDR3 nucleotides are TGTGCCAGCAGCCCGTTTTTTCCGAGCCGGGGCGAGCAGTACTTC.

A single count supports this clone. The CDR3 loop is CASSLAQPNTEAFF. The CDR3 DNA reads TGTGCCAGCAGCTTAGCCCAACCGAACACTGAAGCTTTCTTT. The chain has TRBV6-1 and TRBJ1-1; D is undetermined. Germline values: CDR1 MNHNS, CDR2 SASEGT. Trimming took 6 bases from V and 1 from J, leaving 12 bases between them. CDR3 size: 14 residues.

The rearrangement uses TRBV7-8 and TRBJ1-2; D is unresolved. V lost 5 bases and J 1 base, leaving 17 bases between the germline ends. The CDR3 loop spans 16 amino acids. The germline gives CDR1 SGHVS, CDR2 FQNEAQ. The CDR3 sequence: CASSRGRSRGNYGYTF. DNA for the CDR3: TGTGCCAGCAGCCGAGGCCGGTCGCGGGGTAACTATGGCTACACCTTC.